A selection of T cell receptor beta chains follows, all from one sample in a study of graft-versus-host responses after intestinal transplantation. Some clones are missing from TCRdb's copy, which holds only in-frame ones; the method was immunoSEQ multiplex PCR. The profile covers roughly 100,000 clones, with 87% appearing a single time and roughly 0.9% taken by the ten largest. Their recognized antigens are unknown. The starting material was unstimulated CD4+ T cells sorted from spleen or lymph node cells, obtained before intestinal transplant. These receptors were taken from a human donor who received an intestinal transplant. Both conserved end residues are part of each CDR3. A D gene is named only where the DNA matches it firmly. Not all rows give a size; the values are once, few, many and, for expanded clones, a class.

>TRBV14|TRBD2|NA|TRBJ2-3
CASSPRQALWTSGIIDTQYF
TGTGCCAGCAGCCCTCGACAGGCCCTTTGGACTAGCGGGATAATAGATACGCAGTATTTT
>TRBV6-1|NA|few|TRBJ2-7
CASSEGWQSYEQYF
TGTGCCAGCAGTGAAGGTTGGCAGTCCTACGAGCAGTACTTC
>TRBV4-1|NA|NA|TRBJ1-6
CASSQGVWRSPLHF
TGCGCCAGCAGCCAAGGGGTTTGGCGGTCACCCCTCCACTTT
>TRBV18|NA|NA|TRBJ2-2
CASSPDPQNTGELFF
TGTGCCAGCTCACCGGACCCCCAAAACACCGGGGAGCTGTTTTTT
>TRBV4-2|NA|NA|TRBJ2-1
CASSHAGLLLEQFF
TGTGCCAGCAGCCACGCGGGACTCCTCTTAGAGCAGTTCTTC
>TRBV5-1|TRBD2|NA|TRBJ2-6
CASSSGGLTGANVLTF
TGCGCCAGCAGCTCGGGGGGGCTAACTGGGGCCAACGTCCTGACTTTC
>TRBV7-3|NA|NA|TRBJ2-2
CASSPASVAGELFF
TGTGCCAGCAGCCCCGCATCGGTCGCCGGGGAGCTGTTTTTT
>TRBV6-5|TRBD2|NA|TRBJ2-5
CASRGLAGVGETQYF
TGTGCCAGCAGGGGACTAGCGGGAGTTGGGGAGACCCAGTACTTC
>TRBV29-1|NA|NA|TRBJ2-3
CSVEEAGGPDTQYF
TGCAGCGTTGAAGAGGCAGGGGGGCCAGATACGCAGTATTTT
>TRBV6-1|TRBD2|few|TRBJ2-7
CASSEARTSGGSYEQYF
TGTGCCAGCAGTGAAGCGAGGACTAGCGGGGGGAGCTACGAGCAGTACTTC
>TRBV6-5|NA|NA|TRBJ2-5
CASRLVMGETQYF
TGTGCCAGTAGACTAGTTATGGGAGAGACCCAGTACTTC
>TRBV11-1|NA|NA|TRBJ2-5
CASSPIMTHQETQYF
TGTGCCAGCAGCCCCATTATGACCCACCAAGAGACCCAGTACTTC
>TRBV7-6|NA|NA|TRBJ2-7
CASSLYTGLPGDEQYF
TGTGCCAGCAGTTTATATACTGGACTTCCCGGGGACGAGCAGTACTTC
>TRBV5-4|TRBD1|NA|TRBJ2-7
CASSFVGQEEYF
TGTGCCAGCAGCTTTGTCGGACAGGAAGAGTACTTC
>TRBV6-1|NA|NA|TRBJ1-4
CASSQRGEKLFF
TGTGCCAGCAGTCAAAGGGGGGAAAAACTGTTTTTT
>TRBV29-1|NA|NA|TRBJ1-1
CSVVSARGTEAFF
TGCAGCGTTGTTTCGGCTCGCGGGACTGAAGCTTTCTTT
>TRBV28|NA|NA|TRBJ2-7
CASSLEPYEQYF
TGTGCCAGCAGTTTGGAACCCTACGAGCAGTACTTC
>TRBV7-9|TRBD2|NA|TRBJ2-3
CASLGTSVILDTQYF
TGTGCCAGCCTCGGGACTAGTGTAATTCTAGATACGCAGTATTTT
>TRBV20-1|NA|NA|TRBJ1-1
CSARFGTEAFF
TGCAGTGCTCGTTTCGGCACTGAAGCTTTCTTT
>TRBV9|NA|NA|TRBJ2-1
CASSRSSLYYNEQFF
TGTGCCAGCAGTCGTAGTAGCCTCTACTACAATGAGCAGTTCTTC
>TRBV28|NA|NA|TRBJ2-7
CASSYPSGARYEQYF
TGTGCCAGCAGTTATCCTTCGGGGGCGAGGTACGAGCAGTACTTC
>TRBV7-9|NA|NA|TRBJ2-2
CASSPYRARAGELFF
TGTGCCAGCAGCCCCTACAGGGCGAGGGCCGGGGAGCTGTTTTTT
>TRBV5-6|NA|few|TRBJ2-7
CASSYETGYYEQYF
TGTGCCAGCAGCTACGAGACAGGATACTACGAGCAGTACTTC
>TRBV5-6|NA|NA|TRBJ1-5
CASSSKQRHQPQHF
TGTGCCAGCAGCTCCAAACAGAGACATCAGCCCCAGCATTTT
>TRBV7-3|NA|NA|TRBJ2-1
CASSLSGSSYNEQFF
TGTGCCAGCAGCTTGAGCGGAAGCTCCTACAATGAGCAGTTCTTC
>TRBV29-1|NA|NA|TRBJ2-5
CSVGQTGETQYF
TGCAGCGTTGGACAAACAGGAGAGACCCAGTACTTC
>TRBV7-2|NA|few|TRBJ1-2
CASSARTARGGYGYTF
TGTGCCAGCAGCGCCCGGACAGCCCGAGGAGGCTATGGCTACACCTTC
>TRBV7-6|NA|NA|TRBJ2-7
CASSLDYISYEQYF
TGTGCCAGCAGCCTGGACTATATCTCCTACGAGCAGTACTTC
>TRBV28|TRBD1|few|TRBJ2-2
CATSDRGNTGELFF
TGTGCCACCTCGGACAGGGGTAACACCGGGGAGCTGTTTTTT
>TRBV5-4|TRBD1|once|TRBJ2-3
CASSLDRGVTDTQYF
TGTGCCAGCAGCCTGGACAGGGGCGTCACAGATACGCAGTATTTT
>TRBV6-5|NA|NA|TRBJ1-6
CATSGASNSPLHF
TGTGCCACCTCCGGGGCCTCAAATTCACCCCTCCACTTT
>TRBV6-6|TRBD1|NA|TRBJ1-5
CASSYRGRNQPQHF
TGTGCCAGCAGTTACAGGGGGCGAAATCAGCCCCAGCATTTT
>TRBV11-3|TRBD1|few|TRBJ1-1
CASSLVPTGGNTEAFF
TGTGCCAGCAGCTTAGTGCCCACAGGGGGGAACACTGAAGCTTTCTTT
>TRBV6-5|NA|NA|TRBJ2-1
CASSYDSYNEQFF
TGTGCCAGCAGTTACGACAGTTACAATGAGCAGTTCTTC
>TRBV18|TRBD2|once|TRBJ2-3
CASSSPTSGAADTQYF
TGTGCCAGCTCGTCCCCGACTAGCGGGGCTGCAGATACGCAGTATTTT
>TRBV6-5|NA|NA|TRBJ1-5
CASSRTVSNQPQHF
TGTGCCAGCAGCCGGACGGTTAGCAATCAGCCCCAGCATTTT
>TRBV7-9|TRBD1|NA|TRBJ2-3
CASSLTGGDTQYF
TGTGCCAGCAGCTTGACAGGGGGAGATACGCAGTATTTT
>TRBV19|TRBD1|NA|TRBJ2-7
CASSRDSSYEQYF
TGTGCCAGTAGTAGGGACAGCTCCTACGAGCAGTACTTC
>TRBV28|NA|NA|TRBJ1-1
CASRRQLNTEAFF
TGTGCCAGCAGAAGACAGTTGAACACTGAAGCTTTCTTT
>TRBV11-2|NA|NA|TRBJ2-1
CASSLAESSYNEQFF
TGTGCCAGCAGCTTAGCGGAAAGCTCCTACAATGAGCAGTTCTTC
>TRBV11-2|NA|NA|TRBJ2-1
CASSWRVGASEQFF
TGTGCCAGCAGCTGGAGGGTGGGGGCGTCTGAGCAGTTCTTC
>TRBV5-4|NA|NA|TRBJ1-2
CASSLLLRGGYTF
TGTGCCAGCAGCTTATTACTTAGGGGAGGCTACACCTTC
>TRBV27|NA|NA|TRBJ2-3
CASRLLGGTDTQYF
TGTGCCAGCAGGCTACTAGGAGGCACAGATACGCAGTATTTT
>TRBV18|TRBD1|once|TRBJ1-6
CASSPPGQGTSPLHF
TGTGCCAGCTCACCACCGGGACAGGGGACTTCACCCCTCCACTTT
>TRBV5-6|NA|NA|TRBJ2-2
CASSLLGLRTGELFF
TGTGCCAGCAGCCTGCTCGGGCTTCGGACCGGGGAGCTGTTTTTT
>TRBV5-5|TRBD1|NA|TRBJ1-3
CASRQTGVDGNTIYF
TGTGCCAGCAGGCAGACAGGGGTCGACGGAAACACCATATATTTT
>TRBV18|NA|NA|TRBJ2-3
CASSPREDTQYF
TGTGCCAGCTCACCACGAGAAGATACGCAGTATTTT
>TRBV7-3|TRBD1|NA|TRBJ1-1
CASSLGQPNTEAFF
TGTGCCAGCAGCCTGGGACAGCCGAACACTGAAGCTTTCTTT
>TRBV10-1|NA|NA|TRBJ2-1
CASMPDPGYGYNEQFF
TGCGCCAGCATGCCGGACCCGGGGTATGGTTACAATGAGCAGTTCTTC
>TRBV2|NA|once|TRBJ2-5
CASSLERLDQETQYF
TGTGCCAGCAGTTTAGAGAGACTAGACCAAGAGACCCAGTACTTC
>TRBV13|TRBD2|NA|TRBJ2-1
CASSLVSRREGRNEQFF
TGTGCCAGCAGCTTAGTTTCACGGCGGGAGGGCCGCAATGAGCAGTTCTTC